This T cell receptor beta chain was documented in a study of neurological immune-mediated disorders. As to this clonotype: What it recognizes is unknown.

CDR3 length: 15 amino acids. The ends lost 5 bases at V and 8 bases at J; junction bases unmatched: 9. Germline V gene sequence: CDR1 SGHVS, CDR2 FQNEAQ. Broader study findings: Private repertoires in all groups were suggested by the absence of shared CDR3 amino acid sequences among expanded clones across subjects.

By 5'RACE with 10-nucleotide random UMIs, the cDNA was made. MiXCR, run by TCRdb on the 5' RACE reads, gives a single entry per CDR3 protein. The sample has fewer than 55,000 distinct CDR3 sequences, approximately 12% seen once. Indicated time point: longitudinal time-point 3. The unsorted libraries originated from 2 million PBMCs that had been stored at -80 C. This chain links TRBV7-8 with TRBJ2-2; 9 bases are shared with TRBD1. The TCR comes from a male donor with HTLV-1-associated myelopathy (HAM/TSP). Sequencing was done on a sample of PBMCs. This CDR3 reads CASSPMDRGGGELFF. The CDR3 DNA is TGTGCCAGCAGCCCCATGGACAGGGGCGGGGGGGAGCTGTTTTTT.